These 26 T cell receptor beta chains originate from one sample sequenced in a study of identical twins. In TCRdb, the 5' RACE reads were re-called with MiXCR into one record per CDR3 protein. This table has around 1.7 million distinct CDR3 sequences, under 35% appearing once. Sequences were obtained from cord blood. The origin of the receptors is a newborn girl in good health.

The chain links TRBV6-5 to TRBJ1-1; 8 nucleotides align to TRBD1. V shed 6 bases, J shed 0 bases, and the junction held 9 bases outside the gene matches. Germline values: CDR1 MNHEY, CDR2 SVGAGI. The CDR3 contains 16 residues. The CDR3 loop reads CASSPLGQGLNTEAFF. The CDR3 DNA reads as TGTGCCAGCAGCCCCCTTGGACAGGGACTGAACACTGAAGCTTTCTTT.

This clonotype came up a few times. The chain uses TRBV7-2 and TRBJ2-1, with no clear D. Trimming left V 1 base short and J 7 bases short, with 11 bases between. The CDR3 has 14 amino acids. Germline loops: CDR1 SGHTA, CDR2 FQGNSA. In DNA, the CDR3 is TGTGCCAGCAGCTTAGGGGGTTTCAAGAATGAGCAGTTCTTC. Translated: CASSLGGFKNEQFF.

This chain uses TRBV30 with TRBJ1-1; D remains unclear. Trimming took off 3 bases at V and 2 bases at J, with 4 bases between the two ends. This CDR3 spans 11 amino acids. From germline, CDR1 is GTSNPN and CDR2 SVGIG (reference sequence). Here the CDR3 reads CAWSRNTEAFF. CDR3 in DNA: TGTGCCTGGAGCAGAAACACTGAAGCTTTCTTT.

The J gene is TRBJ2-7, the V gene TRBV10-3, with no clear D. Germline CDR1 ENHRY, CDR2 SYGVKD. The length of the CDR3 is 16 residues. Deletions cut 0 bases from V and 2 bases from J, with 14 bases between. DNA of the CDR3: TGTGCCATCAGTGAGTCATTGCGGTCTTTCACCTACGAGCAGTACTTC. Encoded protein: CAISESLRSFTYEQYF.

This clonotype was counted only a few times. The gene calls are TRBV12-3 or TRBV12-4 and TRBJ1-5, with a weak D call TRBD1 (5 bases). This CDR3 region has 15 residues. V dropped 6 bases and J dropped 0 bases, with 12 bases sitting between them. The DNA for the CDR3 is TGTGCCAGCAGCACGACAGTGTATAGCAATCAGCCCCAGCATTTT. Its translation is CASSTTVYSNQPQHF.

Only a few counts were recorded for this clonotype. This sequence joins TRBV6-5 and TRBJ2-5; 8 bases are shared with TRBD2. V lost 6 bases and J lost 11; bases outside the gene matches: 14. This CDR3 has 14 amino acids. CDR1 is MNHEY, CDR2 SVGAGI, per germline. The CDR3 bases are TGTGCCAGCAGCACGGGACTAGAATACAATGAGCAGTACTTC. This codes for CASSTGLEYNEQYF.

This clonotype was seen more than once but under ten times. The rearrangement joins TRBV11-1 to TRBJ2-3; possible D gene TRBD2, 6 bases. Per the germline V gene, CDR1 is SGHAT and CDR2 is FQDESV (reference sequence). V gave up 0 bases and J gave up 3 bases, with 22 bases separating them. CDR3 size: 19 residues. The CDR3 loop reads CASSLARAGTLAGTDTQYF. The CDR3 region has the DNA TGTGCCAGCAGCTTAGCGAGGGCGGGGACCCTCGCCGGGACAGATACGCAGTATTTT. The variable domain in full, completed from reference TRBV11-1 and TRBJ2-3, reads EAEVAQSPRYKITEKSQAVAFWCDPISGHATLYWYRQILGQGPELLVQFQDESVVDDSQLPKDRFSAERLKGVDSTLKIQPAELGDSAMYLCASSLARAGTLAGTDTQYFGPGTRLTVL.

The rearrangement uses TRBV28 and TRBJ2-1; 9 positions match TRBD2. Trimming removed 1 base from V and 0 bases from J; junction bases left unmatched: 7. The germline V gene has CDR1 MDHEN and CDR2 SYDVKM. CDR3 length: 18 amino acids. CDR3 residues: CASSLSASGTGSYNEQFF. The CDR3 DNA follows: TGTGCCAGCAGTTTATCGGCTAGCGGGACCGGCTCCTACAATGAGCAGTTCTTC.

J is TRBJ1-6 and V is TRBV4-2; possibly TRBD1 for D (6 bases). V gave up 1 base and J gave up 5 bases, with 9 bases separating them. Germline assignment: CDR1 LGHNA and CDR2 YNFKEQ. The CDR3 runs 15 residues. The chain's CDR3 is CASSQVEGDNSPLHF. DNA for the CDR3: TGTGCCAGCAGCCAAGTTGAGGGGGATAATTCACCCCTCCACTTT.

Concerning this clonotype itself: A much larger clonotype is one base distant, so this may be a read error. This chain links TRBV29-1 with TRBJ2-4, with TRBD1 matching 8 bases. The J call may be faulty, since TRBJ2-7 better matches the DNA end. The germline V gene has CDR1 SQVTM and CDR2 ANQGSEA. This CDR3 contains 14 residues. The CDR3 loop is CGVRMDRVDYEQYF. The DNA of the CDR3 is TGCGGCGTACGAATGGACAGGGTGGACTACGAGCAGTACTTC.

This clonotype has just a few counts. This chain connects TRBV6-1 to TRBJ1-2, with D maybe TRBD1 (5 bases). This CDR3 contains 15 residues. Trimming stripped 0 bases from V and 8 bases from J, with 16 bases between. Germline V CDR1 and CDR2: MNHNS, SASEGT. The CDR3 nucleotides are TGTGCCAGCAGTGAAGCCGACCCGGAGGACAAGGGCTACACCTTC. Translation gives CASSEADPEDKGYTF.

This clonotype showed up just a few times. The CDR3 region has the DNA TGCGCCAGCAGCTTCGGGAGAGGCCCAGATACGCAGTATTTT. It encodes CASSFGRGPDTQYF. V gene TRBV5-1 combines with J gene TRBJ2-3; a possible D gene is TRBD2 (6 bases). V lost 2 bases and J lost 4, with 11 bases in between. Germline V gene sequence: CDR1 SGHRS, CDR2 YFSETQ. This CDR3 spans 14 amino acids.

This clonotype was seen a few times. V usage is TRBV4-2 and J usage is TRBJ2-1; D may correspond to TRBD1 or TRBD2 (5 bases each). V gave up 4 bases and J gave up 4 bases, with 20 bases separating them. This CDR3 has 17 amino acids. Germline CDR1 is LGHNA and CDR2 is YNFKEQ. The CDR3: CASSPKERGTIYNEQFF. The CDR3 region has the DNA TGTGCCAGCAGCCCGAAAGAGAGGGGCACCATTTACAATGAGCAGTTCTTC.

This clonotype came up a few times. The chain combines TRBV10-3 with TRBJ1-1; no definite D call. Per germline, CDR1 ENHRY and CDR2 SYGVKD. Trimming pared 10 bases from V and 3 bases from J, leaving 9 bases between. CDR3 size: 11 residues. The CDR3 bases are TGTGCCACCGGGGAGTACACTGAAGCTTTCTTT. Residues: CATGEYTEAFF.

This chain links TRBV15 with TRBJ1-6; D possibly corresponds to TRBD1 (6 bases). The CDR3 length is 16 residues. The germline gives CDR1 LNHNV, CDR2 YYDKDF (reference sequence). The V end was cut by 0 bases, the J end by 6 bases, with 12 bases between. CDR3 in DNA: TGTGCCACCAGCAGAGACTTTACAGGGACTAATTCACCCCTCCACTTT. Residues: CATSRDFTGTNSPLHF.

The chain recombines TRBV7-2 with TRBJ2-7, with D hard to call. The CDR3 sequence is 15 residues long. V was cut by 1 base and J by 2 bases, with 12 bases left in between. Per the germline V gene, CDR1 is SGHTA and CDR2 is FQGNSA. CDR3 protein: CASSLGGSPTYEQYF. CDR3 nucleotides: TGTGCCAGCAGCTTAGGCGGTAGCCCGACCTACGAGCAGTACTTC. Variable domain in full (rest from reference TRBV7-2 and TRBJ2-7): GAGVSQSPSNKVTEKGKDVELRCDPISGHTALYWYRQSLGQGLEFLIYFQGNSAPDKSGLPSDRFSAERTGGSVSTLTIQRTQQEDSAVYLCASSLGGSPTYEQYFGPGTRLTVT.

J is TRBJ2-1 and V is TRBV7-9; 8 bases are a match to TRBD1. The J call may be faulty, since TRBJ2-7 better matches the DNA end. The germline V gene encodes CDR1 SEHNR and CDR2 FQNEAQ (reference sequence). The CDR3 covers 19 residues. CDR3 sequence (DNA): TGTGCCAGCAGCTTAGAAAAGGCGACAGGGGCCCGATCCTACAATGAGCAGTACTTC. This encodes CASSLEKATGARSYNEQYF.

The chain links TRBV3-1 to TRBJ2-3, with TRBD2 identical over 7 bases. J gave up 6 bases and V 1 base, and 7 bases lay outside the gene matches. Germline V gene sequence: CDR1 LGHDT, CDR2 YNNKEL (reference sequence). CDR3 length equals 15 residues. In DNA, the CDR3 is TGTGCCAGCAGCCAAGTGGGGGGGTCGGGGGATACGCAGTATTTT. It yields the protein CASSQVGGSGDTQYF.

A few counts support this clonotype. The chain joins TRBV5-1 to TRBJ1-1; TRBD1 is a possible D gene (6 bases). V lost 5 bases and J lost 7, with 15 bases in between. The CDR3 has 13 amino acids. Germline V gene lookup returns CDR1 SGHRS and CDR2 YFSETQ. The CDR3, as DNA: TGCGCCAGCAGAAGAGCCAGGGGCATTGAAGCTTTCTTT. Translated: CASRRARGIEAFF.

The chain has TRBV20-1 and TRBJ2-3; D is perhaps TRBD1 (6 bases). The CDR3 has 14 amino acids. CDR1 is DFQATT and CDR2 is SNEGSKA in the germline V gene (reference sequence). V dropped 1 base and J dropped 4 bases, with 12 bases sitting between them. The CDR3 DNA reads TGCAGTGCTAGAGGGCACAGGGCCCCAGATACGCAGTATTTT. This sequence encodes CSARGHRAPDTQYF.

This clonotype was recorded a few times. The V and J genes are TRBV29-1 and TRBJ2-6; D is possibly TRBD1 (6 bases). This CDR3 is built from 17 residues. Germline lookup yields CDR1 SQVTM and CDR2 ANQGSEA. The ends were cut back, 5 bases at V and 0 bases at J, with 17 bases in the middle. The CDR3 protein is CSVLLVQGFSGANVLTF. The CDR3 region has the DNA TGCAGCGTTTTATTGGTTCAGGGGTTCTCTGGGGCCAACGTCCTGACTTTC.

A few counts support this clonotype. V gene TRBV24-1 combines with J gene TRBJ1-5; D is unresolved. From germline, CDR1 is KGHDR and CDR2 SFDVKD. V gave up 3 bases and J gave up 4 bases, with 9 bases separating them. This CDR3 is built from 14 residues. In DNA form, the CDR3 reads TGTGCCACCAGTGATCGGAGAGGGAATCAGCCCCAGCATTTT. Encoded protein: CATSDRRGNQPQHF.

V usage is TRBV10-1 and J usage is TRBJ2-3; 7 bases match TRBD2. The length of the CDR3 is 15 residues. Trimming took 2 bases from V and 1 from J; bases not matched to a gene: 3. Germline V gene lookup returns CDR1 WNHNN and CDR2 SYGVQD (reference sequence). CDR3 residues: CASSETTSRTDTQYF. As DNA, the CDR3 is TGCGCCAGCAGTGAGACGACTAGCCGCACAGATACGCAGTATTTT.

The chain uses TRBV18 and TRBJ1-1; D is perhaps TRBD1 (5 bases). CDR3 length: 14 residues. Germline assignment: CDR1 KGHSH and CDR2 LQKENI. The V end was cut by 0 bases, the J end by 7 bases, with 12 bases between. The CDR3 sequence is CASSPPGGGGEAFF. In DNA form, the CDR3 reads TGTGCCAGCTCACCACCGGGTGGGGGAGGTGAAGCTTTCTTT.

The sample holds a few counts of this clonotype. The genes are TRBV20-1 and TRBJ2-1; the match to TRBD2 covers 12 bases. J lost 6 bases, V lost 5 bases, and 5 bases had no gene match. The CDR3 covers 14 residues. Germline CDR1 and CDR2: DFQATT and SNEGSKA (reference sequence). The CDR3: CSAPQTSGSNEQFF. The CDR3 nucleotides read TGCAGTGCTCCACAGACTAGCGGGAGCAATGAGCAGTTCTTC.

This rearrangement joins TRBV7-9 to TRBJ1-2; possibly TRBD1 for D (6 bases). V lost 4 bases and J lost 5, with 14 bases in between. This CDR3 spans 14 amino acids. CDR1 SEHNR and CDR2 FQNEAQ come from the germline V gene (reference sequence). This CDR3 reads CASSSLGGRYGYTF. The CDR3 nucleotides read TGTGCCAGCAGCTCGTTGGGGGGCCGGTATGGCTACACCTTC.